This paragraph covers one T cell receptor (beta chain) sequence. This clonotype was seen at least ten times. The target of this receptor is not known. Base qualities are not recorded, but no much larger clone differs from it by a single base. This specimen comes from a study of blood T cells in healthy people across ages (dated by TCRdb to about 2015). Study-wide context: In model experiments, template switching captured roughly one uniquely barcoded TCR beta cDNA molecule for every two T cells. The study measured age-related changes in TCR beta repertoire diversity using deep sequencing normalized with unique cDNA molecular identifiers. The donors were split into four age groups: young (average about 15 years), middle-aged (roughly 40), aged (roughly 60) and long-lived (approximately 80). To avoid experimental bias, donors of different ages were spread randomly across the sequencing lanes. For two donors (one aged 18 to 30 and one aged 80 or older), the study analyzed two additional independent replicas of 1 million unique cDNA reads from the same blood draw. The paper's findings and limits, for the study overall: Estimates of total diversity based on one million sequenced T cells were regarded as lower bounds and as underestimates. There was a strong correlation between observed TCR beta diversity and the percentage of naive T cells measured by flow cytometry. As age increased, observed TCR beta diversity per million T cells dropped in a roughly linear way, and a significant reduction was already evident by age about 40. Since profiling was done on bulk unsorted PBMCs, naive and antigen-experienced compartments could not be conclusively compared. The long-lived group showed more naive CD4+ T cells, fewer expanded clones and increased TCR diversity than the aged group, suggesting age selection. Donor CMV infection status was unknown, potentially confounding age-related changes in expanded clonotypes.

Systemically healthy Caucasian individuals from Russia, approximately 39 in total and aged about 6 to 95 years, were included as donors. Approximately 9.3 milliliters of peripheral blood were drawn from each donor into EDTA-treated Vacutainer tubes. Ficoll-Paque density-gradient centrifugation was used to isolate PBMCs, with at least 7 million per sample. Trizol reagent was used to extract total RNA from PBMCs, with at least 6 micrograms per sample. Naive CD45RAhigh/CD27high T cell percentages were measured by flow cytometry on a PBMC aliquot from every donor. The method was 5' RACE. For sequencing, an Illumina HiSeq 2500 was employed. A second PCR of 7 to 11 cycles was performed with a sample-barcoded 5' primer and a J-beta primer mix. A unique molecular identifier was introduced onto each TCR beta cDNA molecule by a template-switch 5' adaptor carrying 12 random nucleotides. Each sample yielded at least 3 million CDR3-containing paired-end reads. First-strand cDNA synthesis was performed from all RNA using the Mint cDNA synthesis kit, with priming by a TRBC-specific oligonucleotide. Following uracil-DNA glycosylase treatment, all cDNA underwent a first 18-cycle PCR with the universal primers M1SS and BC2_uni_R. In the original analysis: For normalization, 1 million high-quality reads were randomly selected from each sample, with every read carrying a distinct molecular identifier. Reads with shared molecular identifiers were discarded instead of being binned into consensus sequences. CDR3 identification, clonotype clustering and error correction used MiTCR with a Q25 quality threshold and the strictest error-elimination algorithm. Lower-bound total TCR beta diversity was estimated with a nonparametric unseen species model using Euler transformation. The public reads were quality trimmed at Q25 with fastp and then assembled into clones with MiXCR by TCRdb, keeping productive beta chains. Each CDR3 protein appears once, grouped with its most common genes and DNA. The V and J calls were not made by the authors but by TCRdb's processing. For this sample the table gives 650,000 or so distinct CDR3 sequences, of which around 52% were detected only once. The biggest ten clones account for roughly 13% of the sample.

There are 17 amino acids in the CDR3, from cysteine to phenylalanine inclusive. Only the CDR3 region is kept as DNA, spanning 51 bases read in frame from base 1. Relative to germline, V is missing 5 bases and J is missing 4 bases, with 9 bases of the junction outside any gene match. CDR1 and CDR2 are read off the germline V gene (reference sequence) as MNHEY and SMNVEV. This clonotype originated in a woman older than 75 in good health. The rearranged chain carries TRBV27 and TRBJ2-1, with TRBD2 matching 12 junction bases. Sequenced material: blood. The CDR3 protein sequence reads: CASSPLFGTSGYNEQFF. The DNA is TGTGCCAGCAGTCCGCTCTTCGGGACTAGCGGGTACAATGAGCAGTTCTTC.